A single sample gave rise to the 17 T cell receptor beta chains below, sequenced in a study of T cell responses to AZD1222 COVID-19 vaccine. Here immunoSEQ multiplex PCR was the method, and the copy in TCRdb shows in-frame clones only, minus some. Altogether over 60,000 clones are present, about 80% being singletons, with the ten largest covering about 14%. Sequenced material: peripheral blood, taken 28 days after the second AZD1222 dose. These receptor sequences come from an adult who received the AZD1222 COVID-19 vaccine.

This clone was observed a few times. The rearrangement joins TRBV7-8 to TRBJ2-1; 9 nucleotides match TRBD1. Germline CDR1 SGHVS, CDR2 FQNEAQ. V was pared by 4 bases and J by 1 base, with 8 bases of the junction left unmatched. The CDR3 is 17 amino acids. DNA for the CDR3: TGTGCCAGCAGCTCGATTGGACAGGGGAGATCCTACAATGAGCAGTTCTTC. Translating it yields CASSSIGQGRSYNEQFF.

V and J are TRBV6-2 or TRBV6-3 and TRBJ2-7; no firm D call. V was pared by 1 base and J by 0 bases, with 16 bases between. From germline, CDR1 is MNHEY and CDR2 SVGEGT. This CDR3 is built from 17 residues. This CDR3 reads CASSYYPQAMSSYEQYF. The CDR3 nucleotides are TGTGCCAGCAGTTACTACCCTCAGGCTATGAGCTCCTACGAGCAGTACTTC.

The rearrangement links TRBV6-5 to TRBJ1-6; the match to TRBD1 covers 8 bases. In germline, CDR1 is MNHEY, CDR2 SVGAGI. The CDR3 consists of 15 residues. With 7 bases clipped from V and 3 bases from J, the junction kept 5 bases outside the gene matches. CDR3 sequence: CASNKDRDYNSPLHF. DNA for the CDR3: TGTGCCAGCAACAAGGACAGGGACTATAATTCACCCCTCCACTTT.

This chain links TRBV27 with TRBJ1-1; D is uncertain. The length of the CDR3 is 15 residues. Between the trimmed V and J ends, which lost 3 bases and 1 base, there was a span of 12 bases. Germline V gene data show CDR1 as MNHEY and CDR2 as SMNVEV (reference sequence). This CDR3 reads CASSLRRPGNTEAFF. The CDR3 nucleotides are TGTGCCAGCAGTTTGCGACGACCGGGGAACACTGAAGCTTTCTTT.

This rearrangement joins TRBV2 to TRBJ1-1; no firm D call. V was pared by 10 bases and J by 0 bases, with 24 bases between. This CDR3 has 17 amino acids. Germline V gene data show CDR1 as SNHLY and CDR2 as FYNNEI. CDR3 in amino acids: CATSGEQGFRMNTEAFF. The DNA for the CDR3 is TGTGCCACAAGTGGGGAACAAGGGTTCCGCATGAACACTGAAGCTTTCTTT.

The chain recombines TRBV5-5 with TRBJ2-7; TRBD1 agrees at 7 bases. The CDR3 runs to 14 residues. V dropped 0 bases and J dropped 2; count of bases not matched to a gene: 2. The V gene's germline CDR1 is SGHKS and CDR2 YYEKEE (reference sequence). CDR3 loop: CASSLGDSTYEQYF. As DNA, the CDR3 is TGTGCCAGCAGCTTGGGGGACAGTACCTACGAGCAGTACTTC. Full variable domain (missing parts from reference TRBV5-5 and TRBJ2-7): DAGVTQSPTHLIKTRGQQVTLRCSPISGHKSVSWYQQVLGQGPQFIFQYYEKEERGRGNFPDRFSARQFPNYSSELNVNALLLGDSALYLCASSLGDSTYEQYFGPGTRLTVT.

This chain uses TRBV7-2 with TRBJ1-2; D unclear. The CDR3 consists of 15 residues. V lost 3 bases and J 1 base, leaving 12 bases between the germline ends. Looked up from germline, CDR1 is SGHTA and CDR2 is FQGNSA. The CDR3 bases are TGTGCCAGCAGCTTTATGGGATCGAGTAACTATGGCTACACCTTC. As protein: CASSFMGSSNYGYTF. The variable domain in full, with the rest retrieved from reference TRBV7-2 and TRBJ1-2, is GAGVSQSPSNKVTEKGKDVELRCDPISGHTALYWYRQSLGQGLEFLIYFQGNSAPDKSGLPSDRFSAERTGGSVSTLTIQRTQQEDSAVYLCASSFMGSSNYGYTFGSGTRLTVV.

This clone showed up just once. The rearrangement uses TRBV5-4 and TRBJ2-3, with D perhaps TRBD2 (6 bases). CDR3 length: 16 amino acids. V lost 2 bases and J 0 bases, leaving 13 bases between the germline ends. Germline V gene sequence: CDR1 SGHNT, CDR2 YYREEE (reference sequence). The CDR3 is CASSFGGPGSTDTQYF. The DNA of the CDR3 is TGTGCCAGCAGCTTCGGAGGGCCGGGGAGCACAGATACGCAGTATTTT.

The genes are TRBV7-2 and TRBJ2-5; D possibly uses TRBD1 or TRBD2 (5 bases each). Trimming cost V 2 bases and J 1 base, with 11 bases left between them. Germline V gene sequence: CDR1 SGHTA, CDR2 FQGNSA. The CDR3 has 15 residues. The CDR3 DNA sequence: TGTGCCAGCAGCTTATTGGGGGAAACCCAAGAGACCCAGTACTTC. This encodes CASSLLGETQETQYF. Full variable domain (rest looked up from reference TRBV7-2 and TRBJ2-5): GAGVSQSPSNKVTEKGKDVELRCDPISGHTALYWYRQSLGQGLEFLIYFQGNSAPDKSGLPSDRFSAERTGGSVSTLTIQRTQQEDSAVYLCASSLLGETQETQYFGPGTRLLVL.

The chain employs TRBV27 and TRBJ2-4; D possibly corresponds to TRBD2 (6 bases). This CDR3 comprises 14 residues. The V end was cut by 9 bases, the J end by 6 bases, with 18 bases between. Germline loops: CDR1 MNHEY, CDR2 SMNVEV (reference sequence). The CDR3 DNA follows: TGTGCCAGTAGGCCCGGGGCGGGGCTAAACATTCAGTACTTC. Encoded protein: CASRPGAGLNIQYF.

This chain links TRBV4-1 with TRBJ1-5, with 7 nucleotides matching TRBD1. Per the germline V gene, CDR1 is MGHRA and CDR2 is YSYEKL. This CDR3 region has 17 residues. The V gene end was trimmed by 2 bases and the J gene end by 2 bases; junction bases not matched to a gene: 9. As DNA, the CDR3 is TGCGCCAGCAGCCAAAACTCTCAGGGGGGGGGCAATCAGCCCCAGCATTTT. Translation gives CASSQNSQGGGNQPQHF.

This clone was recorded once. V and J are TRBV5-4 and TRBJ2-3; 9 nucleotides align to TRBD1. This CDR3 spans 15 amino acids. From germline, CDR1 is SGHNT and CDR2 YYREEE (reference sequence). Trimming cost V 4 bases and J 1 base; bases outside gene matches: 4. This CDR3 reads CASSPRTGGTDTQYF. DNA for the CDR3: TGTGCCAGCAGCCCCCGGACAGGGGGCACAGATACGCAGTATTTT. The full variable domain, in which reference TRBV5-4 and TRBJ2-3 provide the parts outside the CDR3, is ETGVTQSPTHLIKTRGQQVTLRCSSQSGHNTVSWYQQALGQGPQFIFQYYREEENGRGNFPPRFSGLQFPNYSSELNVNALELDDSALYLCASSPRTGGTDTQYFGPGTRLTVL.

This clone was counted a few times. The gene calls are TRBV5-4 and TRBJ2-2; D may be TRBD1 or TRBD2 (5 bases each). From germline, CDR1 is SGHNT and CDR2 YYREEE (reference sequence). V dropped 0 bases and J dropped 1 base, with 13 bases sitting between them. This CDR3 spans 17 amino acids. The DNA for the CDR3 is TGTGCCAGCAGCTTGGGAGCCGGGGCACAGAACACCGGGGAGCTGTTTTTT. Its protein is CASSLGAGAQNTGELFF.

The chain joins TRBV18 to TRBJ1-2; 8 bases match TRBD1. J gave up 5 bases and V 3 bases, and 5 bases lay outside the gene matches. Germline V gene sequence: CDR1 KGHSH, CDR2 LQKENI. The CDR3 has 14 amino acids. CDR3 nucleotides: TGTGCCAGCTCACCCGACAGGGGACCTTATGGCTACACCTTC. Its translation is CASSPDRGPYGYTF.

The chain recombines TRBV7-5 with TRBJ2-1; TRBD1 is the table's D call, not checked against the DNA. TRBV7-5 is marked as a pseudogene. The CDR3 is 18 residues long. The CDR3 sequence is CARSSFGQGQNSYNEQFF. DNA for the CDR3: TGTGCCAGAAGCTCCTTTGGACAGGGGCAAAACTCCTACAATGAGCAGTTCTTC.

This clone was seen just once. This sequence joins TRBV28 and TRBJ1-1; D may be TRBD1 (5 bases). V was shortened by 8 bases and J by 3 bases, with 16 bases between the two germline ends. CDR1 is MDHEN and CDR2 is SYDVKM in the germline V gene. The length of the CDR3 is 14 residues. The chain's CDR3 is CASGDGREHTEAFF. DNA of the CDR3: TGTGCCAGCGGAGACGGCAGGGAGCACACTGAAGCTTTCTTT.

This sequence joins TRBV11-2 and TRBJ2-2, with 12 bases lining up with TRBD1. The CDR3 runs to 17 residues. Germline V CDR1 and CDR2: SGHAT, FQNNGV. The V segment lost 3 bases and the J segment 6 bases; nucleotides outside the gene matches: 8. Written as DNA, the CDR3 is TGTGCCAGCAGCTTGGGACAGGGGGCATTTATCGCCGGGGAGCTGTTTTTT. Its translation is CASSLGQGAFIAGELFF.